The source of this TCR beta chain is a study of blood T cell repertoires in COVID-19. Study-wide background: Researchers got acute and convalescent COVID-19 samples from the United States, Italy and Spain. From T cells, B-cell-depleted T cells, or PBMCs came the material, which was cDNA or gDNA.

Per the original methods: Amplification with reference gene primers provided the estimates of nucleated cell counts. Sequencing was performed with immunoSEQ multiplex PCR; in TCRdb, only in-frame clones are kept and a portion is missing. V and J calls and clone size are given by that table; D and trimming were obtained from the DNA. The data contain 130,000 to 150,000 clones, 80% of them singletons. Unmatched junction bases numbered 4, after V lost 5 bases and J lost 3 bases. The germline V gene encodes CDR1 SGHTA and CDR2 FQGNSA. CDR3 length: 13 residues. The origin of this receptor is a man between 60 and 75 years old with active or convalescent COVID-19. Sequenced material: peripheral blood. This rearrangement joins TRBV7-2 to TRBJ2-7, with TRBD1 matching over 7 bases. The CDR3 loop reads CASSPRTGYEQYF. The CDR3, as DNA: TGTGCCAGCAGCCCTAGGACAGGCTACGAGCAGTACTTC.